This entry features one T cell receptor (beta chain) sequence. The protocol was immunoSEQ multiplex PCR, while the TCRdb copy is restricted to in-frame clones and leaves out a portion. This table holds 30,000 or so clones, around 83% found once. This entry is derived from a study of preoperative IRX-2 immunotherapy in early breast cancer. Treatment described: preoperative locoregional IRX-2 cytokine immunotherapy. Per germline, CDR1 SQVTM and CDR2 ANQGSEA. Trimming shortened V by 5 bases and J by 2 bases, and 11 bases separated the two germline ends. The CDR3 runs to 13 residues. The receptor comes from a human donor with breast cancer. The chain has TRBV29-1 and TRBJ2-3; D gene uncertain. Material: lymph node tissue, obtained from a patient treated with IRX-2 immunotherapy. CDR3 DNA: TGCAGCGTTTCCCGCAGCTCCACAGATACGCAGTATTTT. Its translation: CSVSRSSTDTQYF.